A single sample is the source of the 29 T cell receptor beta chains below, sequenced in a study of T cell repertoires in cytomegalovirus infection (dated by TCRdb to about 2019). Sequenced using an Illumina HiSeq 1500. TCRdb reanalyzed the raw reads on its own, using fastp at Q25 for trimming and MiXCR for clone calling, and kept in-frame beta chains. Entries that share a CDR3 protein sequence are merged under the most common genes and DNA. This sample is represented by 150,000 or so distinct CDR3 sequences; about 15% of them were singletons. Approximately 18% of the sample comes from the top ten. The specimen was CD8+ T cells from PBMCs. These receptors came from a human donor in good health (CMV status not recorded). Some clones in this sample may be carry-over from other donors' samples.

This clonotype was seen only a few times. The chain carries TRBV7-9 and TRBJ2-7; 8 bases are a match to TRBD2. CDR3 length: 15 amino acids. V was clipped by 5 bases and J by 1 base; unmatched bases: 7. Germline-derived CDR1 and CDR2 are SEHNR and FQNEAQ (reference sequence). CDR3 DNA sequence: TGTGCCAGCAGCCCGGGTAGCGGGGTTTCCTACGAGCAGTACTTC. Translated: CASSPGSGVSYEQYF.

The genes are TRBV2 and TRBJ1-1; TRBD1 matches 7 bases. Germline-derived CDR1 and CDR2 are SNHLY and FYNNEI. This CDR3 contains 11 residues. V shed 9 bases and J 3 bases; nucleotides not matched to a gene: 1. As DNA, the CDR3 is TGTGCCAGTCAGGGGGACACTGAAGCTTTCTTT. It translates to CASQGDTEAFF.

The chain joins TRBV7-2 to TRBJ2-1, with 10 bases fitting TRBD2. The CDR3 loop spans 18 amino acids. Per the germline V gene, CDR1 is SGHTA and CDR2 is FQGNSA. V shed 5 bases, J shed 2 bases, and the junction held 12 bases outside the gene matches. As DNA, the CDR3 is TGTGCCAGCAGCCCCAGCAGCGGGGGGGCCAACCCCTACAATGAGCAGTTCTTC. This translates into CASSPSSGGANPYNEQFF.

This clonotype was picked up a small number of times. The chain links TRBV7-8 to TRBJ2-7; D may be TRBD1 (6 bases). The V and J ends lost 6 bases and 1 base respectively, with 16 bases between them. The CDR3 sequence is 15 residues long. The germline V gene has CDR1 SGHVS and CDR2 FQNEAQ. CDR3 in amino acids: CASRRNEGQSYEQYF. DNA for the CDR3: TGTGCCAGCAGACGAAACGAAGGACAGTCCTACGAGCAGTACTTC.

The chain recombines TRBV7-3 with TRBJ1-1; D unclear. From germline, CDR1 is SGHTA and CDR2 FQGTGA. The CDR3 sequence is 15 residues long. V gave up 1 base and J gave up 0 bases, with 9 bases separating them. The CDR3 DNA reads TGTGCCAGCAGCTTAAATGGTCAGATGAACACTGAAGCTTTCTTT. Encoded protein: CASSLNGQMNTEAFF.

In its sample, this clonotype was seen a few times. This sequence joins TRBV15 and TRBJ2-1, with 8 positions matching TRBD2. The V gene's germline CDR1 is LNHNV and CDR2 YYDKDF (reference sequence). This CDR3 is 15 amino acids long. The V gene end was trimmed by 6 bases and the J gene end by 0 bases; junction bases not matched to a gene: 4. The CDR3 DNA reads TGTGCCACCAGGATAAGCGGGAGCTCCTACAATGAGCAGTTCTTC. It specifies CATRISGSSYNEQFF. The full variable domain, its missing parts supplied by reference TRBV15 and TRBJ2-1, is DAMVIQNPRYQVTQFGKPVTLSCSQTLNHNVMYWYQQKSSQAPKLLFHYYDKDFNNEADTPDNFQSRRPNTSFCFLDIRSPGLGDTAMYLCATRISGSSYNEQFFGPGTRLTVL.

The chain recombines TRBV29-1 with TRBJ2-7; D may be TRBD1 or TRBD2 (5 bases each). With 6 bases removed from V and 2 bases from J, the gap between germline ends came to 17 bases. CDR1 and CDR2 (germline): SQVTM, ANQGSEA. CDR3 length equals 14 residues. In DNA form, the CDR3 reads TGCAGCGTCGGGACCATAACAGCCCCCTACGAGCAGTACTTC. Residues: CSVGTITAPYEQYF.

The chain employs TRBV11-3 and TRBJ2-2, with a possible D match to TRBD2 (6 bases). CDR3 length: 12 amino acids. Trimming left V 7 bases short and J 6 bases short, with 9 bases between. CDR1 SGHNT and CDR2 YENEEA come from the germline V gene. The chain's CDR3 is CASTGDSGELFF. The DNA of the CDR3 is TGTGCCAGCACCGGGGACTCCGGGGAGCTGTTTTTT.

V is TRBV28 and J is TRBJ2-1; TRBD1 or TRBD2 may be the D gene (5 bases each). Germline V CDR1 and CDR2: MDHEN, SYDVKM. The CDR3 has 14 amino acids. Trimming left V 3 bases short and J 7 bases short, with 13 bases between. This CDR3 reads CASSFPGPRNEQFF. The CDR3 coding sequence is TGTGCCAGCAGTTTCCCGGGACCTCGGAATGAGCAGTTCTTC.

This clonotype was seen ten or more times. The chain joins TRBV7-2 to TRBJ2-1; D is ambiguous. The CDR3 is made up of 12 amino acids. V was clipped by 5 bases and J by 4 bases, with 6 bases between them. In germline, CDR1 is SGHTA, CDR2 FQGNSA. The CDR3 DNA sequence: TGTGCCAGCAGCCTGCAGTACAATGAGCAGTTCTTC. Translation gives CASSLQYNEQFF.

The rearrangement joins TRBV6-5 to TRBJ2-1; 9 bases are shared with TRBD1. Looked up from germline, CDR1 is MNHEY and CDR2 is SVGAGI. This CDR3 has 16 amino acids. J was trimmed by 3 bases and V by 6 bases; bases with no gene match: 9. The CDR3 nucleotides read TGTGCCAGCAGCTCGACGGGACAGGGAAACTACAATGAGCAGTTCTTC. The encoded protein is CASSSTGQGNYNEQFF.

This clonotype was recorded a few times. This chain joins TRBV7-8 and TRBJ2-7, with 10 positions matching TRBD2. This CDR3 is 18 amino acids long. V shed 0 bases and J 5 bases; nucleotides not matched to a gene: 13. Looked up from germline, CDR1 is SGHVS and CDR2 is FQNEAQ. CDR3 residues: CASSLASKAGGPMNEQYF. CDR3 sequence (DNA): TGTGCCAGCAGCTTAGCGAGTAAAGCGGGAGGGCCTATGAACGAGCAGTACTTC.

As to this clonotype: At one end, the junction sequence differs from germline, possibly due to a read error. The CDR3 sequence is CASSQETASNYGYTF. The CDR3 nucleotides read TGTGCCAGCAGCCAAGAGACAGCCTCTAACTATGGCTACACCTTC. The V gene is TRBV4-1, the J gene TRBJ1-2, with D perhaps TRBD1 (5 bases). The length of the CDR3 is 15 residues. In germline, CDR1 is MGHRA, CDR2 YSYEKL.

This clonotype turned up a few times. The V and J genes are TRBV5-6 and TRBJ2-1, with 9 positions matching TRBD2. The CDR3 runs 16 residues. With V trimmed by 1 base and J by 2 bases, 4 bases remained unmatched. From germline, CDR1 is SGHDT and CDR2 YYEEEE. CDR3 in DNA: TGTGCCAGCAGCTTGCTAGGACTAGCGACCTACAATGAGCAGTTCTTC. It encodes CASSLLGLATYNEQFF.

This clonotype was recorded a few times. This chain connects TRBV7-2 to TRBJ2-1; D is perhaps TRBD1 or TRBD2 (5 bases each). Germline CDR1 is SGHTA and CDR2 is FQGNSA. V gave up 6 bases and J gave up 8 bases, with 8 bases separating them. The CDR3 runs 11 residues. Here the CDR3 DNA reads TGTGCCAGCAGATGGGGGTATGAGCAGTTCTTC. Amino acid sequence: CASRWGYEQFF.

This clonotype was found a few times. This chain links TRBV7-6 with TRBJ1-5; 8 bases match TRBD1. The CDR3 has 15 residues. The V gene end was trimmed by 5 bases and the J gene end by 2 bases; junction bases not matched to a gene: 5. In germline, CDR1 is SGHVS, CDR2 FNYEAQ. CDR3 loop: CASSLDRGGNQPQHF. CDR3 DNA sequence: TGTGCCAGCAGCCTAGACAGGGGTGGCAATCAGCCCCAGCATTTT.

V gene TRBV29-1 combines with J gene TRBJ1-4, with D maybe TRBD1 (5 bases). Trimming removed 4 bases from V and 7 bases from J, with 10 bases in between. Germline CDR1 reads SQVTM; CDR2 reads ANQGSEA. The CDR3 is 12 amino acids. In DNA, the CDR3 is TGCAGCGTTGGTCCGGGGGGTGAAAAACTGTTTTTT. Its translation: CSVGPGGEKLFF.

This clonotype was counted a few times. CDR3 amino acids: CASSLAGGPEAFF. In DNA form, the CDR3 reads TGTGCCAGCAGCTTGGCCGGGGGGCCTGAAGCTTTCTTT. The chain carries TRBV6-2 or TRBV6-3 and TRBJ1-1; possibly TRBD1 for D (6 bases). The germline gives CDR1 MNHEY, CDR2 SVGEGT. CDR3 length: 13 amino acids. The V end was cut by 6 bases, the J end by 6 bases, with 14 bases between.

This rearrangement joins TRBV7-9 to TRBJ1-6; 7 bases match TRBD1. The germline gives CDR1 SEHNR, CDR2 FQNEAQ (reference sequence). V shed 6 bases, J shed 7 bases, and the junction held 6 bases outside the gene matches. The CDR3 extends over 14 amino acids. In DNA form, the CDR3 reads TGTGCCAGCAGACGGACAGGCGGAAATTCACCCCTCCACTTT. This codes for CASRRTGGNSPLHF.

A few counts support this clonotype. The CDR3 loop is CASSHRGGDEQYF. The CDR3, as DNA: TGTGCCAGCAGCCACAGGGGTGGCGACGAGCAGTACTTC. V gene TRBV7-8 combines with J gene TRBJ2-7; TRBD1 agrees at 7 bases. This CDR3 has 13 amino acids. Germline assignment: CDR1 SGHVS and CDR2 FQNEAQ. The V segment lost 5 bases and the J segment 5 bases; nucleotides outside the gene matches: 6.

The CDR3 DNA sequence: TGTGCCAGCAGTCCTAGCGGGAGTGGGCAAGAGACCCAGTACTTC. It yields the protein CASSPSGSGQETQYF. The chain uses TRBV12-3 or TRBV12-4 and TRBJ2-5; 10 bases line up with TRBD2. The CDR3 contains 15 residues. After removal of 5 bases from V and 2 bases from J, the junction contained 5 bases not matched to a gene.

J is TRBJ2-7 and V is TRBV28; D not resolved. This CDR3 comprises 17 residues. CDR1 is MDHEN, CDR2 SYDVKM, per germline. Trimming removed 3 bases from V and 0 bases from J, with 18 bases in between. The CDR3 loop is CASSFPTLGGNSYEQYF. Here the CDR3 DNA reads TGTGCCAGCAGTTTTCCAACGCTGGGCGGAAACTCCTACGAGCAGTACTTC.

The table lists this clonotype with a few counts. CDR3 residues: CASSLTEGRRGELFF. DNA for the CDR3: TGTGCCAGCAGCTTAACTGAGGGAAGACGCGGGGAGCTGTTTTTT. The V gene is TRBV7-3, the J gene TRBJ2-2; the D gene is possibly TRBD2 (5 bases). The CDR3 has 15 residues. Germline V gene sequence: CDR1 SGHTA, CDR2 FQGTGA. V lost 0 bases and J lost 7, with 12 bases in between.

This clonotype was seen more than once but under ten times. This chain joins TRBV7-6 and TRBJ2-2; no definite D call. CDR1 is SGHVS and CDR2 is FNYEAQ in the germline V gene. The CDR3 runs to 14 residues. The V end lost 5 bases, the J end lost 6 bases, and 13 bases lay between the germline ends. The CDR3 spells CASSPAQSAGELFF. CDR3 coding DNA: TGTGCCAGCAGCCCCGCCCAATCCGCCGGGGAGCTGTTTTTT.

V usage is TRBV7-2 and J usage is TRBJ2-1, with 9 nucleotides matching TRBD1. This CDR3 has 18 amino acids. The germline CDR1 and CDR2 sequences are SGHTA and FQGNSA. Trimming cost V 2 bases and J 5 bases; bases outside gene matches: 13. The CDR3 protein is CASSLNAGRDRVNNEQFF. As DNA, the CDR3 is TGTGCCAGCAGCTTAAACGCGGGGAGGGACAGGGTGAACAATGAGCAGTTCTTC. The full variable domain, its missing parts supplied by reference TRBV7-2 and TRBJ2-1, is GAGVSQSPSNKVTEKGKDVELRCDPISGHTALYWYRQSLGQGLEFLIYFQGNSAPDKSGLPSDRFSAERTGGSVSTLTIQRTQQEDSAVYLCASSLNAGRDRVNNEQFFGPGTRLTVL.

In its sample, this clonotype was seen a few times. CDR3 protein: CASSLMGRTEAFF. The CDR3, as DNA: TGTGCCAGCAGTTTAATGGGGAGAACTGAAGCTTTCTTT. V is TRBV27 and J is TRBJ1-1; D gene unclear. This CDR3 is 13 amino acids long. V was trimmed by 2 bases and J by 5 bases, leaving 9 bases between them. Germline CDR1 reads MNHEY; CDR2 reads SMNVEV (reference sequence).

The chain employs TRBV28 and TRBJ1-5; no reliable D call. The ends were cut back, 5 bases at V and 0 bases at J, with 8 bases in the middle. This CDR3 has 14 amino acids. The germline CDR1 and CDR2 sequences are MDHEN and SYDVKM. For the CDR3, the DNA is TGTGCCAGCAGTATGGAGGGTAGCAATCAGCCCCAGCATTTT. It specifies CASSMEGSNQPQHF.

This clonotype was seen a handful of times. The chain combines TRBV19 with TRBJ1-1; D unresolved. CDR1 is LNHDA and CDR2 is SQIVND in the germline V gene (reference sequence). The CDR3 contains 13 residues. The V gene lost 6 bases and the J gene lost 3 bases, with 11 bases spanning the gap. The CDR3 is CASRTNSYTEAFF. The DNA for the CDR3 is TGTGCCAGTAGAACGAACAGTTACACTGAAGCTTTCTTT. The full variable domain, in which reference TRBV19 and TRBJ1-1 provide the parts outside the CDR3, is DGGITQSPKYLFRKEGQNVTLSCEQNLNHDAMYWYRQDPGQGLRLIYYSQIVNDFQKGDIAEGYSVSREKKESFPLTVTSAQKNPTAFYLCASRTNSYTEAFFGQGTRLTVV.

J is TRBJ2-1 and V is TRBV7-2, with no clear D. The CDR3 covers 16 residues. Germline values: CDR1 SGHTA, CDR2 FQGNSA. The V end lost 2 bases, the J end lost 2 bases, and 13 bases lay between the germline ends. This CDR3 is CASSLRFGSAYNEQFF. In DNA form, the CDR3 reads TGTGCCAGCAGCTTAAGGTTTGGAAGTGCCTACAATGAGCAGTTCTTC.